The sequence of this T cell receptor beta chain was determined in a study of CD8+CD57+ T cells in acquired aplastic anemia. In the study overall: Quantities of DNA derived from sorted CD4+ and CD8+ cells averaged roughly 3 ug. General observations from the study: A set of twenty-nine CD8+ CDR3 sequences was shared between patients and controls, and these sequences appeared highly expressed in patients. The CD8+ Simpson's diversity of patients and controls was not significantly different.

The authors sequenced patients whose flow cytometry had shown CD8+CD57+ cell expansion. The enrolled patients all had severe acquired aplastic anemia. Genomic DNA served as template for TCR beta VDJ and CDR3 profiling. TCRdb re-derived calls from the reads in MiXCR, one entry per CDR3 protein. Counted here are approximately 470,000 distinct CDR3 sequences, roughly 34% occurring once; the ten biggest clones make up less than 0.85%. The CDR3 loop spans 16 amino acids. Germline V gene sequence: CDR1 ENHRY, CDR2 SYGVKD. With regard to this clonotype: Its target is not known. One junction end disagrees with the germline gene, perhaps due to a read error.

The origin of this receptor is a human donor with aplastic anemia. Sequencing was carried out using sorted CD4+, CD8+, or CD8+CD57+ T cells (not recorded which) from PBMCs. The chain couples TRBV10-3 to TRBJ1-3; TRBD1 might be the D (5 bases). The DNA for the CDR3 is TGTGCCAGCAGTTACTCCCAGGGACCGGGTGGAAACACCATATATTTT. Protein product: CASSYSQGPGGNTIYF.